This TCR beta chain was identified in a study of liver allograft versus peripheral blood T cells. Study summary: A comparison was made between T cell receptor repertoires in transplanted livers and those in recipients' peripheral blood. General observations from the study: According to reports, the T cell receptor repertoires inside liver allografts differed from those in peripheral blood.

J was trimmed by 9 bases and V by 5 bases; bases with no gene match: 8. CDR3 length: 14 amino acids. CDR1 and CDR2 (germline): MNHNY, SVGAGI (reference sequence). A single record per CDR3 protein comes from TCRdb applying MiXCR to the reads. The sample lists about 14,000 distinct CDR3 sequences, 20% seen once, with under 6.5% in the top ten. This clonotype appeared many times. Its specificity is not known. The V call is TRBV6-6, the J call TRBJ1-3, with 9 bases identical to TRBD1. This clonotype originated in a human patient who had a liver transplant. A share of the T cells may be of graft donor origin. CDR3 coding DNA: TGTGCCAGCAGTGGACAGGGGCTAAAGGTCACCATATATTTT. Protein sequence: CASSGQGLKVTIYF.